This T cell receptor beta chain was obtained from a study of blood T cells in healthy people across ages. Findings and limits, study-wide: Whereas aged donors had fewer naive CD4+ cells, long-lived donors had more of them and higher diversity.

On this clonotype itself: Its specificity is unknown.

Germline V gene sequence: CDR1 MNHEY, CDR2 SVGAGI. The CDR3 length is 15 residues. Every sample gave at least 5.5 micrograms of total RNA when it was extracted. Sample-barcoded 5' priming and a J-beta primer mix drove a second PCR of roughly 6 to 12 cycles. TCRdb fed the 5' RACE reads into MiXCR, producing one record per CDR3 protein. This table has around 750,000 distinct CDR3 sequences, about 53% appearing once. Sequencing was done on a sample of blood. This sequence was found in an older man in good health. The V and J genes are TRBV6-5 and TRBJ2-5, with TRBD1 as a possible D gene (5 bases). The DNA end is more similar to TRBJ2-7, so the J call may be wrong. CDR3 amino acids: CASSLLGTGSHEQYF. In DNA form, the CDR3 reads TGTGCCAGCAGCCTTCTCGGAACAGGTAGCCACGAGCAGTACTTC.